This T cell receptor beta chain was retrieved from a study of identical twins. A universal primer site arose from template switching, and cDNA bore unique molecular identifiers. In TCRdb, the 5' RACE reads were re-called with MiXCR into one record per CDR3 protein. Among about 810,000 distinct CDR3 sequences, roughly an eighth were seen once, and the ten largest hold 1.5% to 2%. Remarks on this clonotype: Its antigen is not identified. The junction shows a germline mismatch at one end, possibly a read error.

Study conclusions and caveats: Monozygotic twin pairs showed more out-of-frame TCR alpha sharing than models estimated. Zero-insertion analyses might be partly confounded by invariant T cells like MAIT and iNKT.

Germline loops: CDR1 SGHTA, CDR2 FQGNSA. The CDR3 loop spans 13 amino acids. These data also formed part of another study, on yellow fever vaccine responses in identical twins.

V gene TRBV7-2 combines with J gene TRBJ1-2; no clear D. The sequence was collected from a woman in her late teens or twenties in good health. The sequenced material came from PBMCs. The CDR3 DNA follows: TGTGCCAGCAGCAAACCGCCCGACTACGGCTACACCTTC. Translating gives CASSKPPDYGYTF. Full variable domain (remainder filled in from reference TRBV7-2 and TRBJ1-2): GAGVSQSPSNKVTEKGKDVELRCDPISGHTALYWYRQSLGQGLEFLIYFQGNSAPDKSGLPSDRFSAERTGGSVSTLTIQRTQQEDSAVYLCASSKPPDYGYTFGSGTRLTVV.